This T cell receptor beta chain stems from a study of shared clonotypes between healthy human individuals. An assay was performed, and its level was deep. TCRdb's copy holds only in-frame clones and misses some; the assay was immunoSEQ multiplex PCR. The profile shows 2 million or so clones, over 85% of them singletons. The V gene's germline CDR1 is LGHNA and CDR2 YSLEER. This CDR3 is 15 amino acids long. Unmatched junction bases numbered 11, after V lost 7 bases and J lost 6 bases. In the naive CD8 group, cells lacked CD45RO and were positively selected for CCR7, so terminally differentiated effector memory CD45RA+ cells were left out.

Material: naive CD8+ T cells sorted from blood. The receptor was isolated from a man between 18 and 29 years old in good health. This rearrangement joins TRBV4-3 to TRBJ2-1; 8 bases agree with TRBD2. As DNA, the CDR3 is TGCGCCAGCAAACCGGGACTAGGAGCACCCAATGAGCAGTTCTTC. It codes for CASKPGLGAPNEQFF.